A single sample is the source of the 31 T cell receptor beta chains below, sequenced in a study of T cells in Graves' hyperthyroidism and ophthalmopathy. From RNA transcripts, TCR beta CDR3 regions were amplified. First-round RT-PCR targeting the TCR CDR3 was performed with the HTBI primer set. TCRdb itself ran the multiplex PCR reads through MiXCR, one entry per CDR3 protein. This repertoire shows about 360,000 distinct CDR3 sequences, less than 20% found once; its top ten account for around a quarter. The specimen sequenced was blood. Source of these receptors: a woman in her late teens or twenties with Graves' hyperthyroidism that later progressed to Graves' ophthalmopathy.

This clonotype appeared many times. The rearrangement uses TRBV13 and TRBJ1-1; D is undetermined. The CDR3 runs 14 residues. Trimming removed 5 bases at V and 0 bases at J, with 10 bases between. Germline V CDR1 and CDR2: PRHDT, FYEKMQ (reference sequence). Here the CDR3 reads CASSARELNTEAFF. The CDR3 DNA reads TGTGCCAGCAGCGCCCGGGAATTGAACACTGAAGCTTTCTTT.

This clonotype was recorded at least ten times. This rearrangement joins TRBV12-3 or TRBV12-4 to TRBJ1-2; D gene uncertain. With 3 bases removed from V and 5 bases from J, the gap between germline ends came to 13 bases. This CDR3 has 14 residues. The CDR3 spells CASSFDLAGYGYTF. The CDR3 DNA reads TGTGCCAGCAGTTTCGACCTTGCAGGATATGGCTACACCTTC.

This clonotype has at least ten counts. The chain links TRBV28 to TRBJ2-1; TRBD2 aligns across 8 bases. This CDR3 has 15 amino acids. V gave up 3 bases and J gave up 10 bases; unmatched junction bases: 11. The germline gives CDR1 MDHEN, CDR2 SYDVKM. CDR3 amino acids: CASSFTRGVLWEQFF. CDR3 DNA: TGTGCCAGCAGTTTCACGCGGGGGGTCCTCTGGGAGCAGTTCTTC.

This clonotype was counted many times. This sequence joins TRBV4-3 and TRBJ2-7, with 14 bases that match TRBD2. CDR3 length equals 20 residues. CDR1 is LGHNA and CDR2 is YSLEER in the germline V gene. V shed 0 bases and J 3 bases; nucleotides not matched to a gene: 13. Here the CDR3 reads CASSQDQGLGLAGGNYEQYF. In DNA, the CDR3 is TGCGCCAGCAGCCAAGATCAGGGACTTGGACTAGCGGGAGGAAACTACGAGCAGTACTTC.

V is TRBV18 and J is TRBJ2-7; 8 positions match TRBD2. The CDR3 covers 15 residues. The ends lost 6 bases at V and 0 bases at J; junction bases unmatched: 7. Germline V lookup: CDR1 KGHSH, CDR2 LQKENI. The CDR3 protein is CASSISGAFSYEQYF. CDR3 DNA: TGTGCCAGCTCTATTAGCGGGGCCTTCTCCTACGAGCAGTACTTC.

This clonotype was picked up many times. The V gene is TRBV3-1, the J gene TRBJ2-7; the match to TRBD2 covers 9 bases. This CDR3 is built from 16 residues. With 0 bases clipped from V and 5 bases from J, the junction kept 8 bases outside the gene matches. Germline CDR1 LGHDT, CDR2 YNNKEL (reference sequence). The CDR3 DNA reads TGTGCCAGCAGCCAAGATGTGGCTAGCGGGATCCACGAGCAGTACTTC. This translates into CASSQDVASGIHEQYF.

This clonotype occurred a few times. The chain uses TRBV5-1 and TRBJ2-3; possibly TRBD1 or TRBD2 for D (6 bases each). The CDR3 sequence is 14 residues long. Between the trimmed V and J ends, which lost 1 base and 5 bases, there was a span of 11 bases. The germline V gene encodes CDR1 SGHRS and CDR2 YFSETQ. The CDR3 is CASSLRGDGDTQYF. The DNA for the CDR3 is TGCGCCAGCAGCTTGAGGGGGGACGGAGATACGCAGTATTTT. Full variable domain (outside the CDR3, taken from reference TRBV5-1 and TRBJ2-3): KAGVTQTPRYLIKTRGQQVTLSCSPISGHRSVSWYQQTPGQGLQFLFEYFSETQRNKGNFPGRFSGRQFSNSRSEMNVSTLELGDSALYLCASSLRGDGDTQYFGPGTRLTVL.

J is TRBJ2-2 and V is TRBV30; 7 nucleotides agree with TRBD2. CDR1 GTSNPN and CDR2 SVGIG come from the germline V gene (reference sequence). The CDR3 spans 13 residues. J lost 6 bases, V lost 5 bases, and 6 bases had no gene match. The CDR3 region is CAWGDYAAGELFF. In nucleotides, the CDR3 is TGTGCCTGGGGGGACTATGCCGCCGGGGAGCTGTTTTTT. The variable domain in full, completed from reference TRBV30 and TRBJ2-2, reads SQTIHQWPATLVQPVGSPLSLECTVEGTSNPNLYWYRQAAGRGLQLLFYSVGIGQISSEVPQNLSASRPQDRQFILSSKKLLLSDSGFYLCAWGDYAAGELFFGEGSRLTVL.

This clonotype was counted ten times or more. The CDR3 DNA sequence: TGTGCCAATCGGGACAGGGGCTCCTATGGCTACACCTTC. This encodes CANRDRGSYGYTF. This sequence joins TRBV6-1 and TRBJ1-2; 10 bases map to TRBD1. Germline values: CDR1 MNHNS, CDR2 SASEGT. Trimming at V came to 10 bases and at J to 4 bases, leaving 6 bases not matched to a gene. The CDR3 totals 13 residues.

This clonotype was detected ten times or more. The rearrangement joins TRBV14 to TRBJ2-6; D may be TRBD1 (6 bases). The germline V gene encodes CDR1 SGHDN and CDR2 FVKESK. This CDR3 has 17 residues. Trimming pared 1 base from V and 0 bases from J, leaving 10 bases between. CDR3 sequence (DNA): TGTGCCAGCAGCCAAGTGAGGGGGAGCTCTGGGGCCAACGTCCTGACTTTC. Encoded protein: CASSQVRGSSGANVLTF.

There are many counts of this clonotype. The chain couples TRBV7-9 to TRBJ1-2, with TRBD1 matching over 9 bases. CDR1 and CDR2 from the germline V gene are SEHNR and FQNEAQ (reference sequence). The CDR3 length is 14 residues. J was trimmed by 7 bases and V by 5 bases; bases with no gene match: 8. Here the CDR3 reads CASSPWDREGGYTF. In DNA form, the CDR3 reads TGTGCCAGCAGCCCCTGGGACAGGGAGGGTGGCTACACCTTC.

This clonotype has a handful of counts. The rearrangement links TRBV5-5 to TRBJ2-5, with D possibly TRBD2 on 6 matching bases. The CDR3 sequence is 13 residues long. V was clipped by 3 bases and J by 2 bases, with 8 bases between them. In germline, CDR1 is SGHKS, CDR2 YYEKEE (reference sequence). The CDR3 DNA sequence: TGTGCCAGCAGCTGGGGGACTCAAGAGACCCAGTACTTC. Protein: CASSWGTQETQYF. Looking up the rest from reference TRBV5-5 and TRBJ2-5 gives the full variable domain: DAGVTQSPTHLIKTRGQQVTLRCSPISGHKSVSWYQQVLGQGPQFIFQYYEKEERGRGNFPDRFSARQFPNYSSELNVNALLLGDSALYLCASSWGTQETQYFGPGTRLLVL.

A few counts support this clonotype. The rearrangement joins TRBV20-1 to TRBJ2-7, with 12 nucleotides matching TRBD2. After removal of 6 bases from V and 5 bases from J, the junction contained 5 bases not matched to a gene. The length of the CDR3 is 13 residues. In germline, CDR1 is DFQATT, CDR2 SNEGSKA (reference sequence). CDR3 DNA: TGCAGTGCCCCCCTAGCGGGAGGGCACGAGCAGTACTTC. It encodes CSAPLAGGHEQYF.

In this sample, this clonotype turned up many times. The DNA for the CDR3 is TGTGCCATCAGTTTGGACAGGGAGGGCGAGCAGTACTTC. Residues: CAISLDREGEQYF. This chain joins TRBV10-3 and TRBJ2-7, with D possibly being TRBD1 (8 bases). Trimming shortened V by 5 bases and J by 6 bases, and 14 bases separated the two germline ends. Germline V gene data show CDR1 as ENHRY and CDR2 as SYGVKD. This CDR3 has 13 amino acids.

There are a few counts of this clonotype. J is TRBJ2-1 and V is TRBV4-2; TRBD1 matches at 8 bases. CDR3 length equals 15 residues. Germline V lookup: CDR1 LGHNA, CDR2 YNFKEQ. Losses at the gene ends were 2 bases for V and 6 bases for J; bases not matched to a gene: 6. The CDR3 loop reads CASSQNKDRVNEQFF. The DNA of the CDR3 is TGTGCCAGCAGCCAAAATAAGGACAGGGTCAATGAGCAGTTCTTC.

This clonotype has at least ten counts. The rearrangement uses TRBV27 and TRBJ1-4; 9 nucleotides agree with TRBD1. The trim removed 5 bases at V and 4 bases at J, leaving 8 bases unmatched. CDR1 and CDR2 (germline): MNHEY, SMNVEV (reference sequence). This CDR3 is 16 amino acids long. CDR3 nucleotides: TGTGCCAGCAGTCTAAACAGGGGGCTGGTTAATGAAAAACTGTTTTTT. It is translated as CASSLNRGLVNEKLFF.

In its sample, this clonotype was seen many times. V usage is TRBV2 and J usage is TRBJ2-5; D might be TRBD1 or TRBD2, each matching 5 bases. The length of the CDR3 is 17 residues. Germline CDR1 and CDR2: SNHLY and FYNNEI. V was cut by 7 bases and J by 0 bases, with 21 bases left in between. This CDR3 is CASIRGVRAEYQETQYF. Written as DNA, the CDR3 is TGTGCCAGCATTAGAGGGGTGAGGGCCGAGTACCAAGAGACCCAGTACTTC.

The rearrangement links TRBV20-1 to TRBJ2-7; 8 nucleotides line up with TRBD2. The ends lost 0 bases at V and 3 bases at J; junction bases unmatched: 7. This CDR3 has 15 amino acids. The germline V gene encodes CDR1 DFQATT and CDR2 SNEGSKA (reference sequence). CDR3 nucleotide sequence: TGCAGTGCTAGAGATCGGAGCGGGAGTAACTACGAGCAGTACTTC. Residues: CSARDRSGSNYEQYF.

This clonotype has ten or more counts. The V gene is TRBV7-8, the J gene TRBJ2-7; 12 bases are a match to TRBD2. The germline CDR1 and CDR2 sequences are SGHVS and FQNEAQ. Unmatched junction bases numbered 8, after V lost 7 bases and J lost 4 bases. The CDR3 covers 15 residues. The CDR3 DNA follows: TGTGCCAGCAAACTAGCGGGAGGCTCCGCGTACGAGCAGTACTTC. Translated, it gives CASKLAGGSAYEQYF.

This clonotype appeared many times. The chain is built from TRBV27 and TRBJ1-1; weak D call: TRBD1 (6 bases). Germline CDR1 MNHEY, CDR2 SMNVEV (reference sequence). The CDR3 is made up of 10 amino acids. V lost 7 bases and J lost 9, with 9 bases in between. The CDR3 is CASMGAKAFF. The CDR3 region has the DNA TGTGCCAGCATGGGGGCAAAAGCTTTCTTT.

The gene calls are TRBV11-2 and TRBJ1-1; D is undetermined. V dropped 1 base and J dropped 0 bases, with 12 bases sitting between them. Germline CDR1 is SGHAT and CDR2 is FQNNGV. This CDR3 region has 16 residues. The CDR3 sequence is CASSLGGPRMNTEAFF. The CDR3 DNA sequence: TGTGCCAGCAGCTTAGGTGGGCCGAGAATGAACACTGAAGCTTTCTTT.

Many counts were recorded for this clonotype. This sequence joins TRBV10-3 and TRBJ1-6; no firm D call. Trimming took 3 bases from V and 5 from J, leaving 5 bases between them. Germline V gene data show CDR1 as ENHRY and CDR2 as SYGVKD. This CDR3 is built from 13 residues. CDR3 nucleotides: TGTGCCATCAGTGAAATGGATAATTCACCCCTCCACTTT. Translated: CAISEMDNSPLHF.

This clonotype was detected ten times or more. The chain joins TRBV7-8 to TRBJ1-5; D is undetermined. V was pared by 1 base and J by 2 bases, with 12 bases between. The CDR3 consists of 16 residues. Germline V gives CDR1 SGHVS, CDR2 FQNEAQ. CDR3 in amino acids: CASSLGAVGRNQPQHF. The CDR3 region has the DNA TGTGCCAGCAGCTTAGGGGCAGTCGGCCGCAATCAGCCCCAGCATTTT.

This clonotype was found a few times. This chain connects TRBV28 to TRBJ2-7; D is perhaps TRBD2 (5 bases). Trimming stripped 1 base from V and 2 bases from J, with 15 bases between. The CDR3 is 16 amino acids. Per germline, CDR1 MDHEN and CDR2 SYDVKM. This CDR3 reads CASSLYLGSRTYEQYF. The DNA for the CDR3 is TGTGCCAGCAGTTTATATTTAGGGAGCAGGACCTACGAGCAGTACTTC.

This clonotype was recorded many times. The chain is built from TRBV29-1 and TRBJ2-1; D remains ambiguous. The CDR3 sequence is 12 residues long. Germline loops: CDR1 SQVTM, CDR2 ANQGSEA. Between the trimmed V and J ends, which lost 3 bases and 4 bases, there was a span of 7 bases. CDR3 in DNA: TGCAGCGTTGAGGCCGAATACAATGAGCAGTTCTTC. It codes for CSVEAEYNEQFF.

The table lists this clonotype with many counts. The gene calls are TRBV28 and TRBJ2-1; TRBD1 might be the D (6 bases). V was trimmed by 6 bases and J by 6 bases, leaving 15 bases between them. Germline lookup yields CDR1 MDHEN and CDR2 SYDVKM. The CDR3 consists of 14 residues. This chain's CDR3 is CASSQQGIFNEQFF. CDR3 in DNA: TGTGCCAGCAGCCAACAGGGAATTTTCAATGAGCAGTTCTTC.

This clonotype was detected many times. The V gene is TRBV12-3 or TRBV12-4, the J gene TRBJ2-1; tentative D call: TRBD2 (7 bases). The CDR3 consists of 15 residues. The V end was cut by 1 base, the J end by 9 bases, with 16 bases between. The CDR3 loop is CASSLVAGASGEQFF. CDR3 DNA: TGTGCCAGCAGTTTAGTGGCGGGGGCGTCGGGTGAGCAGTTCTTC.

There are many counts of this clonotype. This chain connects TRBV27 to TRBJ1-6; D is perhaps TRBD1 (6 bases). The CDR3 sequence is 13 residues long. Germline loops: CDR1 MNHEY, CDR2 SMNVEV (reference sequence). V lost 5 bases and J lost 9, with 11 bases in between. The CDR3 reads CASSQARGSPLHF. The CDR3 region has the DNA TGTGCCAGCAGTCAGGCCAGGGGTTCACCCCTCCACTTT.

This clonotype was counted ten times or more. This chain links TRBV7-2 with TRBJ2-7; TRBD2 is a possible D gene (6 bases). The CDR3 spans 14 residues. V was pared by 4 bases and J by 0 bases, with 10 bases between. Germline assignment: CDR1 SGHTA and CDR2 FQGNSA. CDR3 DNA: TGTGCCAGCAGCTGGAGGGCCTTCTCCTACGAGCAGTACTTC. Translated: CASSWRAFSYEQYF.

This clonotype showed up many times. Written as DNA, the CDR3 is TGCAGCGTTGAAGGGGTCAGGGGTCAAGAGACCCAGTACTTC. Translation gives CSVEGVRGQETQYF. The genes are TRBV29-1 and TRBJ2-5; possible D gene TRBD1, 6 bases. The CDR3 contains 14 residues. Germline V CDR1 and CDR2: SQVTM, ANQGSEA. V lost 1 base and J 2 bases, leaving 11 bases between the germline ends. The whole variable domain, remainder taken from reference TRBV29-1 and TRBJ2-5, is SAVISQKPSRDICQRGTSLTIQCQVDSQVTMMFWYRQQPGQSLTLIATANQGSEATYESGFVIDKFPISRPNLTFSTLTVSNMSPEDSSIYLCSVEGVRGQETQYFGPGTRLLVL.

V is TRBV29-1 and J is TRBJ2-7; D possibly corresponds to TRBD1 (6 bases). The CDR3 runs 14 residues. V shed 4 bases and J shed 3 bases, with 16 bases lying between them. Looked up from germline, CDR1 is SQVTM and CDR2 is ANQGSEA. CDR3 amino acids: CSVVPQGLYYEQYF. The CDR3, as DNA: TGCAGCGTTGTCCCGCAGGGGCTATACTACGAGCAGTACTTC.